This T cell receptor beta chain was recorded in a study of cytomegalovirus exposure and HLA in healthy donors. Whole-study results and caveats: In a later analysis, TCR beta V- and J-gene trimming showed a link to a missense DCLRE1C variant. In a later analysis, CMV-associated beta chains were mostly HLA-associated, it appeared.

The CDR3 spans 16 residues. The germline V gene has CDR1 KGHSH and CDR2 LQKENI. The ends lost 5 bases at V and 3 bases at J; junction bases unmatched: 9. Although they were nominally healthy when sampled, donors likely had unrecorded immune exposures. The PCR was carried out with 60 Vbeta primers and 13 Jbeta primers. The table came from immunoSEQ multiplex PCR; TCRdb's copy has only in-frame clones and leaves some out. The sample includes 150,000 to 200,000 clones, around three quarters of them seen just once. This clone was seen just once. What it binds is unknown. Source material: PBMCs. This chain uses TRBV18 with TRBJ2-2, with 7 bases identical to TRBD1. The sequence was collected from a man aged 40-50 years in good health and CMV-seronegative. CDR3 bases: TGTGCCAGCTCAACGAGACAGGGTTCCGACACCGGGGAGCTGTTTTTT. Amino acids: CASSTRQGSDTGELFF. The entire variable domain, with the rest obtained from reference TRBV18 and TRBJ2-2, is as follows: NAGVMQNPRHLVRRRGQEARLRCSPMKGHSHVYWYRQLPEEGLKFMVYLQKENIIDESGMPKERFSAEFPKEGPSILRIQQVVRGDSAAYFCASSTRQGSDTGELFFGEGSRLTVL.